Shown below are 4 T cell receptor beta chains from a single sample sequenced in a study of blood T cell repertoires in COVID-19 (dated by TCRdb to the early 2020s). The protocol used for the library was the immunoSEQ multiplex PCR assay. Held by TCRdb, this immuneACCESS table contains in-frame sequences only and omits some clones. Under half of the omission traces to an unresolved V gene where checked; the cause of the rest is unknown. The sample table lists about 400,000 clones, 88% of them with a count of one. The ten most abundant clones make up 2% to 2.5% of the sample. Sequenced material: PBMCs or T cells enriched from blood (not recorded which). These receptors all stem from a woman aged 40 to 55 with acute COVID-19.

This clone showed up just once. This chain uses TRBV2 with TRBJ2-5; a possible D gene is TRBD2 (5 bases). The CDR3 has 15 residues. Germline CDR1 is SNHLY and CDR2 is FYNNEI. Trimming pared 0 bases from V and 1 base from J, leaving 9 bases between. The CDR3 spells CASSEAGLRQETQYF. In nucleotides, the CDR3 is TGTGCCAGCAGTGAAGCTGGACTCCGCCAAGAGACCCAGTACTTC.

The genes are TRBV7-9 and TRBJ1-4; D is undetermined. Trimming took off 1 base at V and 7 bases at J, with 10 bases between the two ends. The CDR3 sequence is 14 residues long. The germline CDR1 and CDR2 sequences are SEHNR and FQNEAQ (reference sequence). The DNA for the CDR3 is TGTGCCAGCAGCTTAGAAGGAGATAGTGAAAAACTGTTTTTT. This translates into CASSLEGDSEKLFF.

This clone has at least ten counts. The gene calls are TRBV27 and TRBJ1-4; possible D gene TRBD1, 5 bases. Trimming left V 5 bases short and J 7 bases short, with 17 bases between. This CDR3 has 15 residues. The germline gives CDR1 MNHEY, CDR2 SMNVEV (reference sequence). This CDR3 is CASSGSGGMFEKLFF. CDR3 sequence (DNA): TGTGCCAGCAGTGGATCGGGGGGGATGTTTGAAAAACTGTTTTTT.

The V call is TRBV7-9, the J call TRBJ2-3; a possible D gene is TRBD2 (5 bases). Trimming pared 3 bases from V and 1 base from J, leaving 14 bases between. The CDR3 has 16 amino acids. CDR1 and CDR2 from the germline V gene are SEHNR and FQNEAQ (reference sequence). The CDR3 DNA is TGTGCCAGCAGCTTTGTGACCACCGGGGGCACAGATACGCAGTATTTT. As protein: CASSFVTTGGTDTQYF.